Here is one T cell receptor (beta chain) with its context. Its cognate antigen is unknown. In the naive CD8 group, cells lacked CD45RO and were positively selected for CCR7, so terminally differentiated effector memory CD45RA+ cells were left out. The data are from a study of shared clonotypes between healthy human individuals. Findings and limits, study-wide: The sampled material consisted only of blood, and tissue repertoires are likely to differ. Rarefaction demonstrated incomplete sorted-subset sequencing despite large depth. It was expected that sequencing depth would affect clonotype sharing among donors.

Replicate PCRs for sorted subsets used around 190 ng DNA; this equaled about 30,000 T cell genomes. Clones were sequenced by immunoSEQ multiplex PCR, and TCRdb holds only the in-frame ones, with some missing. Of roughly 570,000 clones in the sample, 98% are singletons; the top ten hold approximately 0.33%. Germline assignment: CDR1 MNHEY and CDR2 SMNVEV (reference sequence). The CDR3 sequence is 13 residues long. The trim removed 2 bases at V and 13 bases at J, leaving 5 bases unmatched. The TCR sequence derives from a man aged 25 to 45 in good health. The chain has TRBV27 and TRBJ2-1, with 10 bases matching TRBD2. The sequenced sample consisted of naive CD8+ T cells sorted from blood. The CDR3 loop is CASSLKLAGFQFF. CDR3 nucleotides: TGTGCCAGCAGTTTAAAACTAGCGGGATTCCAGTTCTTC.